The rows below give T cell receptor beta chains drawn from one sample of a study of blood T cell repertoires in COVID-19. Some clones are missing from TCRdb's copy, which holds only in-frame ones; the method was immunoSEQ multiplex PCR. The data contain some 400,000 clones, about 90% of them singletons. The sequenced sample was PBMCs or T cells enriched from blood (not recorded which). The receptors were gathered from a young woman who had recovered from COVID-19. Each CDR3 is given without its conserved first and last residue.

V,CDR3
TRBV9,ASSPGDRSRGETQY
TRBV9,ASSPDTGPTSGNTIY
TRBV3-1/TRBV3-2,ASSSGTGNEKLF
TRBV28,ASRLAGQRSGYT
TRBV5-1,ASSAGQGGTEAF
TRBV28,ASLAGGPSEQF
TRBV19,ASSRDRGNTEAF
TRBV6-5,ASSYYESDSPLH
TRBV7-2,ASSYQTGGEEAF
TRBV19,ASSSSYDGGETQY
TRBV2,ASSDHTGSGTEAF
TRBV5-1,ASSLAVRVGANNEQF
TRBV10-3,AISESYLGAGYT
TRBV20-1,SATVEYEQY